Here is one T cell receptor beta chain with its context. Its target is unknown. The data derive from a study of monozygotic twins with inflammatory bowel disease. Overall study findings and caveats: No detectable difference in repertoire similarity separated concordant from discordant twins, possibly as a result of limited power.

The study subjected TCRalpha and TCRbeta cDNA to two nested PCRs of approximately 16 and 9 cycles. TCRdb re-called the 5' RACE reads, yielding one record per CDR3 amino acid sequence without DNA. The table gives 200,000 to 250,000 distinct CDR3 sequences; the top ten clones make up under 8.5% of it. The CDR3 is 14 amino acids. Germline values: CDR1 KGHDR, CDR2 SFDVKD. The chain recombines TRBV24-1 with TRBJ2-3; the D call from TCRdb, TRBD1, cannot be confirmed without DNA. Sequencing was carried out using blood. The sequence came from a human donor with ulcerative colitis or Crohn's disease, or a healthy co-twin of an affected twin (not recorded which). The CDR3 sequence: CATSTGGDTDTQYF.